This T cell receptor beta chain is drawn from a study of T cell responses to AZD1222 COVID-19 vaccine. Findings and limits, study-wide: Breadth and depth of Spike-specific TCRs rose after two AZD1222 doses. Among those given AZD1222, only five or six were seropositive at baseline.

For this clone: Its target is unknown.

Sequenced by immunoSEQ multiplex PCR; TCRdb stores in-frame clones only, minus some. The sample records over 150,000 clones, approximately 90% being singletons. The ends were cut back, 2 bases at V and 3 bases at J, with 14 bases in the middle. This CDR3 comprises 15 residues. Germline-derived CDR1 and CDR2 are SGHAT and FQNNGV. The chain combines TRBV11-2 with TRBJ2-7; D gene unclear. The material was peripheral blood, obtained on day 0 of AZD1222 vaccination. This clonotype was obtained from an adult in good health. CDR3 in amino acids: CASSLSVDPLYEQYF. CDR3 bases: TGTGCCAGCAGCTTAAGCGTCGACCCTCTCTACGAGCAGTACTTC.